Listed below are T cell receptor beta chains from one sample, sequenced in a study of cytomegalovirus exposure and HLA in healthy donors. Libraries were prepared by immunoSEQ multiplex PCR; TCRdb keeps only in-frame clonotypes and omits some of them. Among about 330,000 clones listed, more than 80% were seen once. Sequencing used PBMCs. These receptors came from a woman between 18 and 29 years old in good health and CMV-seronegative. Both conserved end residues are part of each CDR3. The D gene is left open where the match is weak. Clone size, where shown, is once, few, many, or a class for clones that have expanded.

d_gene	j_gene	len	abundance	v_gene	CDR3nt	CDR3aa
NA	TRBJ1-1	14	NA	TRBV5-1	TGCGCCAGCAGCTTAGAACAGGGACGGACTGAAGCTTTCTTT	CASSLEQGRTEAFF
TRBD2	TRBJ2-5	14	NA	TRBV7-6	TGTGCCAGCAGCTTAGCGGCGGGGGGAGAGACCCAGTACTTC	CASSLAAGGETQYF
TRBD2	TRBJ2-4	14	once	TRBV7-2	TGTGCCAGCAGCTCGGGACTAGCGGAAAACATTCAGTACTTC	CASSSGLAENIQYF
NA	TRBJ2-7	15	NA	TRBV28	TGTGCCAGCAGTTTACCCACTAGGAGTTTCAGCGAGCAGTACTTC	CASSLPTRSFSEQYF
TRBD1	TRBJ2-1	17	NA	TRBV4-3	TGCGCCAGCAGCCAAGTGTTTGGACAGGGCACTAGGGGTGAGCAGTTCTTC	CASSQVFGQGTRGEQFF
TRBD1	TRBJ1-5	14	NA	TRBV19	TGTGCCAGTACCGGGACAGGGGGCAATCAGCCCCAGCATTTT	CASTGTGGNQPQHF
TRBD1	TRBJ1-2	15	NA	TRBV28	TGTGCCAGCAGATCTCCGGGACAGTTGGCGTATGGCTACACCTTC	CASRSPGQLAYGYTF
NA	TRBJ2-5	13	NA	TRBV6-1	TGTGCCAGCAGTGGGCACCTCCAAGAGACCCAGTACTTC	CASSGHLQETQYF
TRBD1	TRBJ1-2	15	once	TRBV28	TGTGCCAGCAGTACCGGCCGACAGGGGAGGTATGGCTACACCTTC	CASSTGRQGRYGYTF
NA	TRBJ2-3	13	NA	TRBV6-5	TGTGCCAGCAGTTACGGGGGGTCAGATACGCAGTATTTT	CASSYGGSDTQYF
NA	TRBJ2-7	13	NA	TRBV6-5	TGTGCCAGCAGTGAAACCGCGTCCTACGAGCAGTACTTC	CASSETASYEQYF
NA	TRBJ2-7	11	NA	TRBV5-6	TGTGCCAGCAGCTGGGGGCTCGAGCAGTACTTC	CASSWGLEQYF
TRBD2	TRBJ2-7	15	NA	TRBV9	TGTGCCAGCAGCCTGCGGGGGGCCCCTATCTACGAGCAGTACTTC	CASSLRGAPIYEQYF
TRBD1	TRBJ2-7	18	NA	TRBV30	TGTGCCTGGAGGGGCCCCGGCACAGGGGTCCGAAGCTCCTACGAGCAGTACTTC	CAWRGPGTGVRSSYEQYF
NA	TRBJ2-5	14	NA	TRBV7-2	TGTGCCAGCAGCTTTACATGGGCGGGAGAGACCCAGTACTTC	CASSFTWAGETQYF
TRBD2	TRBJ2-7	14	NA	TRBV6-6	TGTGCCAGCAGCACGAGGACTAGCGGCTACGAGCAGTACTTC	CASSTRTSGYEQYF
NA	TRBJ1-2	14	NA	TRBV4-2	TGTGCCAGCAGCCAAGATCTTGGAGGGGCTGGCTACACCTTC	CASSQDLGGAGYTF
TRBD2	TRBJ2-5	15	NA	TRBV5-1	TGCGCCAGCAGCCACGGGAGGTCGGACGGAGAGACCCAGTACTTC	CASSHGRSDGETQYF
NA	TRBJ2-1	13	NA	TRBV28	TGTGCCAGCAGTTTGGCGGGACTGAATGAGCAGTTCTTC	CASSLAGLNEQFF
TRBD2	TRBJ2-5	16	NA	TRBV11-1	TGTGCCAGCAGCTTAGGCGTAGGCGGGAGCAGAGAGACCCAGTACTTC	CASSLGVGGSRETQYF
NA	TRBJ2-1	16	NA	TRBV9	TGTGCCAGCAGCGTAGATGGAGAGAACTCCTACAATGAGCAGTTCTTC	CASSVDGENSYNEQFF
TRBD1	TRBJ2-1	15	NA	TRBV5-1	TGCGCCAGCAGCTTGGCCCGGCAGGGGGCAAGTGAGCAGTTCTTC	CASSLARQGASEQFF
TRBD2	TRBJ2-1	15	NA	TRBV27	TGTGCCAGCAGTTCGGGACTAGCGGAGTACAATGAGCAGTTCTTC	CASSSGLAEYNEQFF
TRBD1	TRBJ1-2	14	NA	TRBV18	TGTGCCAGCTCACCGACAGGGGGGGACTATGGCTACACCTTC	CASSPTGGDYGYTF